Below are 3 T cell receptor beta chains sequenced from a single sample in a study of cytomegalovirus exposure and HLA in healthy donors. 60 Vbeta and 13 Jbeta primers were used in PCR. Repertoires were generated with immunoSEQ multiplex PCR, while TCRdb's copy carries only in-frame clones and drops some. The sample has about 90,000 clones; 67% are singletons. Material for sequencing was PBMCs. These receptors all stem from a man aged 30 to 39 in good health and CMV-seronegative.

This chain connects TRBV5-1 to TRBJ2-1; 7 positions agree with TRBD2. Germline CDR1 and CDR2: SGHRS and YFSETQ. V gave up 0 bases and J gave up 4 bases; unmatched junction bases: 4. The CDR3 loop spans 15 amino acids. CDR3: CASSLAASGYNEQFF. The CDR3 DNA is TGCGCCAGCAGCTTGGCGGCTAGCGGATACAATGAGCAGTTCTTC.

V is TRBV5-1 and J is TRBJ2-7; D is possibly TRBD2 (6 bases). V lost 4 bases and J lost 0, with 17 bases in between. This CDR3 spans 16 amino acids. Germline V gene lookup returns CDR1 SGHRS and CDR2 YFSETQ. CDR3 DNA: TGCGCCAGCAGCCTATTAGGAGGGACCAGCTCCTACGAGCAGTACTTC. This codes for CASSLLGGTSSYEQYF.

The rearrangement uses TRBV28 and TRBJ2-1, with 9 bases identical to TRBD2. CDR3 size: 14 residues. The ends lost 4 bases at V and 5 bases at J; junction bases unmatched: 3. Germline CDR1 reads MDHEN; CDR2 reads SYDVKM. The CDR3 bases are TGTGCCAGCAGTTCCCTAGCGGGAAACAATGAGCAGTTCTTC. Amino acids: CASSSLAGNNEQFF.